One sample yielded the 20 T cell receptor beta chains listed below, sequenced in a study of untreated major depressive disorder. Study-level points and caveats: Depressed patients' CD4+ T cells carried increased TRBV05-01 (Vbeta 5.1) usage versus control CD4+ T cells.

The method was immunoSEQ multiplex PCR; TCRdb's version includes in-frame clones alone and lacks a portion of them. The table includes approximately 24,000 clones, around 93% detected once. These receptors are not linked to any known antigen. Input material: CD4+ T cells from PBMCs. Source of these receptors: a woman aged 25 to 39 with major depressive disorder.

The rearrangement links TRBV4-3 to TRBJ1-4; no definite D call. The germline V gene encodes CDR1 LGHNA and CDR2 YSLEER. The CDR3 has 16 amino acids. V lost 0 bases and J lost 7, with 15 bases in between. The CDR3 bases are TGCGCCAGCAGCCAAGAAAGAGCCTTTCAGACTGAAAAACTGTTTTTT. It yields the protein CASSQERAFQTEKLFF.

The V gene is TRBV6-1, the J gene TRBJ1-1; a weak D match, TRBD1 (5 bases). Trimming removed 6 bases at V and 1 base at J, with 12 bases between. Per germline, CDR1 MNHNS and CDR2 SASEGT. This CDR3 region has 14 residues. The CDR3 nucleotides are TGTGCCAGCAGCAGACAGACCCGGAACACTGAAGCTTTCTTT. Encoded protein: CASSRQTRNTEAFF.

The count of this clone is one. V usage is TRBV7-2 and J usage is TRBJ2-5, with 9 bases fitting TRBD2. The length of the CDR3 is 14 residues. V lost 1 base, J lost 6 bases, and 3 bases stayed unmatched. The germline CDR1 and CDR2 sequences are SGHTA and FQGNSA. CDR3 coding DNA: TGTGCCAGCAGCTTAGTGCGGGAGGGAAAGACCCAGTACTTC. Translating it yields CASSLVREGKTQYF.

The V gene is TRBV29-1, the J gene TRBJ2-3; D gene unclear. CDR3 length: 12 residues. Deletions cut 8 bases from V and 1 base from J, with 10 bases between. Looked up from germline, CDR1 is SQVTM and CDR2 is ANQGSEA. The chain's CDR3 is CSLLDGTDTQYF. CDR3 in DNA: TGCAGCTTACTGGACGGCACAGATACGCAGTATTTT.

The chain combines TRBV5-6 with TRBJ1-2; D unresolved. The germline CDR1 and CDR2 sequences are SGHDT and YYEEEE. The CDR3 has 13 amino acids. V was shortened by 4 bases and J by 5 bases, with 12 bases between the two germline ends. CDR3 DNA sequence: TGTGCCAGCAGCCGGGAGATAGCGTATGGCTACACCTTC. Amino acids: CASSREIAYGYTF. The whole variable domain, filled in from reference TRBV5-6 and TRBJ1-2, reads DAGVTQSPTHLIKTRGQQVTLRCSPKSGHDTVSWYQQALGQGPQFIFQYYEEEERQRGNFPDRFSGHQFPNYSSELNVNALLLGDSALYLCASSREIAYGYTFGSGTRLTVV.

The chain carries TRBV2 and TRBJ2-6; D is unclear. The germline CDR1 and CDR2 sequences are SNHLY and FYNNEI. The V end was cut by 3 bases, the J end by 0 bases, with 6 bases between. The CDR3 is made up of 15 amino acids. CDR3 bases: TGTGCCAGCAGTGATGGGCTCTCTGGGGCCAACGTCCTGACTTTC. Residues: CASSDGLSGANVLTF.

The chain recombines TRBV18 with TRBJ2-7; 9 bases are shared with TRBD1. CDR1 and CDR2 (germline): KGHSH, LQKENI. CDR3 length equals 14 residues. The trim removed 8 bases at V and 3 bases at J, leaving 8 bases unmatched. The DNA for the CDR3 is TGTGCCAGCGCGAGACAGGGGGTGGACTACGAGCAGTACTTC. Protein: CASARQGVDYEQYF.

The chain recombines TRBV4-2 with TRBJ1-5, with 9 bases aligning to TRBD1. This CDR3 comprises 13 residues. Germline CDR1 LGHNA, CDR2 YNFKEQ. Trimming cost V 5 bases and J 6 bases; bases outside gene matches: 2. The CDR3 loop reads CASSTGGGQPQHF. CDR3 coding DNA: TGTGCCAGCAGCACAGGGGGCGGTCAGCCCCAGCATTTT.

V gene TRBV28 combines with J gene TRBJ2-7; no clear D. V shed 2 bases and J shed 2 bases, with 7 bases lying between them. Germline V gene lookup returns CDR1 MDHEN and CDR2 SYDVKM. This CDR3 is 13 amino acids long. CDR3 sequence (DNA): TGTGCCAGCAGTTTAATTGGGACCTACGAGCAGTACTTC. Protein product: CASSLIGTYEQYF.

This chain uses TRBV4-2 with TRBJ2-3, with 14 nucleotides matching TRBD2. The CDR3 runs 17 residues. The ends lost 7 bases at V and 4 bases at J; junction bases unmatched: 10. The germline V gene encodes CDR1 LGHNA and CDR2 YNFKEQ. The CDR3 here is CASTDLGLAGGSDTQYF. The CDR3 DNA sequence: TGTGCCAGCACCGACCTTGGACTAGCGGGGGGATCAGATACGCAGTATTTT.

The J gene is TRBJ2-5, the V gene TRBV6-5, with 9 bases matching TRBD1. Trimming at V came to 4 bases and at J to 5 bases, leaving 11 bases not matched to a gene. CDR3 size: 16 residues. Germline V CDR1 and CDR2: MNHEY, SVGAGI. The CDR3 spells CASSLTGTGSFETQYF. In DNA form, the CDR3 reads TGTGCCAGCAGTTTAACCGGGACAGGGTCGTTCGAGACCCAGTACTTC.

The chain carries TRBV14 and TRBJ2-2; the D gene is possibly TRBD1 (5 bases). Trimming took off 0 bases at V and 5 bases at J, with 16 bases between the two ends. Per germline, CDR1 SGHDN and CDR2 FVKESK. The CDR3 length is 17 residues. CDR3 nucleotides: TGTGCCAGCAGCCAAGATTCATTCAGGGCTCGGACCGGGGAGCTGTTTTTT. Encoded protein: CASSQDSFRARTGELFF.

The chain recombines TRBV7-8 with TRBJ2-2; TRBD1 agrees at 8 bases. CDR3 length: 15 amino acids. Germline values: CDR1 SGHVS, CDR2 FQNEAQ. J gave up 5 bases and V 5 bases, and 7 bases lay outside the gene matches. CDR3 sequence: CASSAGDRKTGELFF. The CDR3 DNA sequence: TGTGCCAGCAGCGCCGGGGACAGGAAGACCGGGGAGCTGTTTTTT.

The table lists this clone with a count of one. The chain has TRBV2 and TRBJ2-2; no definite D call. The CDR3 totals 15 residues. Trimming took 6 bases from V and 0 from J, leaving 11 bases between them. Germline-derived CDR1 and CDR2 are SNHLY and FYNNEI. This CDR3 reads CASSTNGANTGELFF. The CDR3 DNA reads as TGTGCCAGCAGCACCAACGGAGCGAACACCGGGGAGCTGTTTTTT.

This clone was observed a few times. This sequence joins TRBV28 and TRBJ1-2; D possibly corresponds to TRBD1 (6 bases). This CDR3 region has 14 residues. V gave up 6 bases and J gave up 7 bases, with 18 bases separating them. Germline lookup yields CDR1 MDHEN and CDR2 SYDVKM. CDR3 bases: TGTGCCAGCAGCCCCCTCTCGGGGGGCTCTGGCTACACCTTC. Amino acid sequence: CASSPLSGGSGYTF.

The V and J genes are TRBV6-5 and TRBJ1-1, with unresolved D. Germline loops: CDR1 MNHEY, CDR2 SVGAGI. The CDR3 has 13 residues. The CDR3 here is CATRSRLNTEAFF. The CDR3 DNA is TGTGCTACTCGCTCCCGACTGAACACTGAAGCTTTCTTT.

The chain has TRBV2 and TRBJ2-7; D possibly matches TRBD1 or TRBD2 (5 bases each). Trimming cost V 4 bases and J 7 bases, with 11 bases left between them. The CDR3 is 12 residues long. The germline V gene has CDR1 SNHLY and CDR2 FYNNEI. DNA for the CDR3: TGTGCCAGCAGTGTTGGGGGAGAGGAGCAGTACTTC. Protein product: CASSVGGEEQYF. The variable domain in full, completed from reference TRBV2 and TRBJ2-7, reads EPEVTQTPSHQVTQMGQEVILRCVPISNHLYFYWYRQILGQKVEFLVSFYNNEISEKSEIFDDQFSVERPDGSNFTLKIRSTKLEDSAMYFCASSVGGEEQYFGPGTRLTVT.

The chain recombines TRBV2 with TRBJ1-2, with D tentatively TRBD1 (6 bases). Germline CDR1 SNHLY, CDR2 FYNNEI. Trimming took off 1 base at V and 5 bases at J, with 17 bases between the two ends. This CDR3 is 16 amino acids long. CDR3 in amino acids: CASSEEGNRAGYGYTF. As DNA, the CDR3 is TGTGCCAGCAGTGAAGAGGGAAACAGGGCGGGTTATGGCTACACCTTC. Full variable domain (remainder filled in from reference TRBV2 and TRBJ1-2): EPEVTQTPSHQVTQMGQEVILRCVPISNHLYFYWYRQILGQKVEFLVSFYNNEISEKSEIFDDQFSVERPDGSNFTLKIRSTKLEDSAMYFCASSEEGNRAGYGYTFGSGTRLTVV.

The rearrangement links TRBV28 to TRBJ1-5; unclear D gene. Trimming removed 5 bases from V and 7 bases from J, with 12 bases in between. CDR3 size: 13 residues. The germline gives CDR1 MDHEN, CDR2 SYDVKM. The CDR3 nucleotides are TGTGCCAGCAGTCAAGACTTTTCCCAGCCCCAGCATTTT. Translating it yields CASSQDFSQPQHF.

This chain uses TRBV7-2 with TRBJ1-4; D possibly corresponds to TRBD1 (5 bases). V lost 5 bases and J 7 bases, leaving 17 bases between the germline ends. Germline V lookup: CDR1 SGHTA, CDR2 FQGNSA. CDR3 length: 15 residues. The CDR3 DNA follows: TGTGCCAGCAGCCCCCAGCAGGGAGTTCGTGAAAAACTGTTTTTT. The encoded protein is CASSPQQGVREKLFF.